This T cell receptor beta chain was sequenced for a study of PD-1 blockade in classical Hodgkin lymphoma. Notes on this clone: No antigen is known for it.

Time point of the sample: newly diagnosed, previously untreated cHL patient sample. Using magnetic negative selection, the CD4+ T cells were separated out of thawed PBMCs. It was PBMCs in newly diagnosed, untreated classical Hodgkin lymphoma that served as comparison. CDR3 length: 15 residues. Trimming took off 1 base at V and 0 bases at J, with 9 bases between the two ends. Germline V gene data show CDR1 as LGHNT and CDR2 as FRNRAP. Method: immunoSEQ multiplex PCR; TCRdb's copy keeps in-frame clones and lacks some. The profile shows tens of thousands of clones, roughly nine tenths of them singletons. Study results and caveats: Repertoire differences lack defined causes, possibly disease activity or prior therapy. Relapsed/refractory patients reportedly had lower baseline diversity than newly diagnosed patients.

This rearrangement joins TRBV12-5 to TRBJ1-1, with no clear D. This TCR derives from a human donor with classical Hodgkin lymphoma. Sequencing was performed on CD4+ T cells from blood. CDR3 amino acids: CASGLGPRMNTEAFF. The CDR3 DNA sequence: TGTGCTAGTGGTTTGGGGCCCCGGATGAACACTGAAGCTTTCTTT.